This T cell receptor (beta chain) appears in the sequencing data of a study of cytomegalovirus exposure and HLA in healthy donors. Study-wide results and caveats: The authors listed 150 to 200 TCR beta chains as cytomegalovirus-associated. Through in vitro validation, a few CMV-associated chains were shown to be specific for CMV antigens.

As concerns this clone: Antigen: not known.

The CDR3 runs 13 residues. The germline CDR1 and CDR2 sequences are SNHLY and FYNNEI. Trimming pared 9 bases from V and 4 bases from J, leaving 13 bases between. Profiled with immunoSEQ multiplex PCR; TCRdb holds only in-frame clones, not every one. The sample yields fewer than 120,000 clones, more than 70% seen once. This chain links TRBV2 with TRBJ1-5, with D maybe TRBD1 (6 bases). The sequenced sample was PBMCs. The sequence was obtained from a woman in her late teens or twenties in good health and CMV-seronegative. CDR3 nucleotide sequence: TGTGCCAGTGTTAGAGGGACAAATCAGCCCCAGCATTTT. Its protein is CASVRGTNQPQHF.